Sequencing of this T cell receptor beta chain was carried out in a study of cytomegalovirus exposure and HLA in healthy donors (dated by TCRdb to about 2017). About the study as a whole: According to an earlier analysis of a few hundred of the donors, some 180 million T cells yielded 90 million to 130 million unique TCR beta sequences and about 300 Gb of sequence data. Using immunosequencing, the study profiled T cell repertoires from 500 to 800 subjects and related those repertoires to cytomegalovirus serostatus. All discovery cohort repertoires had been generated using a single sequencing platform. To predict cytomegalovirus infection status, the study brought together high-throughput TCR immunosequencing, statistical association of individual TCRs with disease status, and machine learning. Of the approximately 400 genotyped donors, approximately 83% fell in the genetic ancestry cluster associated with self-reported Caucasian donors. Because of strong linkage in the cohort, five DR-DQ haplotypes were treated as single units for association and clustering. The study was designed to test whether signatures of past pathogen exposure could be identified by cataloging public T cell receptors. Besides the first cohort of around 700 subjects, a separate validation cohort made up of 120 different subjects was used. In a later genetic analysis, genome-wide SNP genotypes for about three fifths of the roughly 670 donors were used, and that subset was treated as a discovery cohort. Rather than drawing on any new phenotypic data, the later analysis identified candidate immune exposures from TCR beta sequences and the way those sequences occurred across donors. Typing coverage differed by locus: A, B, C, DRB1 and DQB1 were typed in about 620-630 donors, DQA1 in about 500, DPA1 in over 600, and DPB1 in approximately 450. Among 300 to 450 genotyped donors of the cohort, an average of approximately 240,000 unique TCR beta nucleotide sequences were sequenced per donor, around a sixth of them non-productive. Alongside the repertoire data, information on donor age, sex, ethnicity and CMV serostatus was compiled. In an earlier analysis of 587 of the donors, high-throughput TCR beta sequencing was used to judge whether each TCR beta V gene segment behaved as functional or pseudogenic. To study patterns of TCR occurrence, a later analysis re-analyzed previously published TCR beta repertoires from 600 to 750 donors and added high-resolution HLA genotyping. HLA typing included class I and class II loci at four-digit resolution. An early release that covered about 600 HLA-typed donors contained about 300 gigabases of sequencing data and about 84 million unique TCR sequences. General study outcomes and caveats: Roughly uniform sequencing depth across donors was assumed in presence/absence analyses, although this assumption may not hold. In the study, some 160 TCR beta chains were listed as associated with cytomegalovirus. In a later analysis, several top co-occurrence clusters were reported to appear linked to parvovirus B19, influenza, CMV and Epstein-Barr virus. Three of the identified cytomegalovirus-associated TCR beta chains were confirmed in vitro to be specific for cytomegalovirus antigens. Only TCR beta chains were sequenced in this cohort, and the absence of alpha or paired-chain data limited detectable features. CMV serostatus was the only immune exposure information available for the cohort. In both the original and validation cohorts, the classifier was reported to diagnose cytomegalovirus status with high specificity and sensitivity. A group of highly shared sequence variants was considered likely to be a technical artifact of the sequencing pipeline. In a later genetic analysis, a missense DCLRE1C variant was associated with V-gene and J-gene trimming of TCR beta chains, and the association was replicated in an independent cohort. A later analysis associated approximately 17,000 TCR beta sequences with specific HLA alleles at a false discovery rate of 0.05. While some public TCRs were present in many individuals, most TCR sequences turned up only very rarely across donors. A later analysis found that TCR association rates varied across HLA loci, with DRB1 alleles showing the most associated TCRs and HLA-C alleles the fewest. In an earlier analysis of approximately 600 of the donors, most TCR beta V segments were observed in productive rearrangements about 90% or about 30% of the time, broadly matching IMGT annotations. The authors suggested that the approach could potentially be generalized to other disease states and immunological phenotypes. Linkage disequilibrium might explain the correlated functional status among segregating V segments, but an unknown experimental factor could not be ruled out. Because HLA typing was missing for some donors at each locus, association tests included only the typed subset. In a later analysis, HLA-associated TCR beta chains showed more clonal expansion and lower generation probabilities than non-associated chains that were equally common. Roughly 15 rarely observed V segments, including chromosome 9 orphons, were excluded from the earlier analysis of a few hundred of the donors because counts were too low. A further reported finding was that TCR beta sequences accurately predicted the HLA-A and HLA-B alleles for most subjects in the first cohort. According to a later analysis, most CMV-associated TCR beta chains appeared to be HLA-restricted, and the HLA associations seemed to be driven largely by CMV exposure. When HLA alleles, especially DR and DQ, strongly co-occurred, attributing TCR associations to individual alleles was difficult. In a later genetic analysis, fewer N-insertions in productive TCRs were reported among donors in an Asian-associated ancestry cluster than the roughly 670-donor mean.

The cohort was made up of approximately 670 healthy bone marrow donors. At the time of sampling, all cohort members were nominally healthy, though unrecorded immune exposures were likely present. The donor tested CMV seronegative, placing the donor among the 350 to 400 seronegative members of the cohort. A peripheral blood sample was collected from each donor, and TCR beta sequencing was performed on peripheral blood mononuclear cells. The Qiagen DNeasy Blood Extraction Kit was used to extract genomic DNA from the blood cell samples. This clone was observed once. The clone's antigen remains unknown. Base-call qualities are not available, and no considerably larger clone is one nucleotide away. Libraries were constructed by the immunoSEQ multiplex PCR assay. The multiplex PCR relied on a mix of 60 forward primers for TCR Vbeta segments and 13 reverse primers for TCR Jbeta segments. A multiplex PCR assay on genomic DNA amplified the CDR3 region of rearranged TCR beta genes. Amplified TCR beta libraries were sequenced as 87-base-pair reads on the Illumina HiSeq System. Regarding the original processing steps: In a later analysis, 70 million to 95 million unique TCR beta chains were counted across the roughly 670 repertoires, and around 10 million of these chains were shared by at least two donors. Raw reads were error-corrected and collapsed into unique sequences with a nearest-neighbor algorithm that merged closely related sequences to remove PCR and sequencing errors. To assign V, D and J gene segments, CDR3 sequences were aligned to IMGT reference sequences. For a sequence to be retained, a match of at least six nucleotides to both a V gene segment and a J gene segment was required. A rearrangement counted as productive if the CDR3 had no stop codons and remained in frame with V and J, and every other rearrangement counted as non-productive. CDR3 was defined by IMGT convention, running from the second conserved V-encoded cysteine to the conserved J-encoded phenylalanine. The earlier analysis of about 610 of the donors excluded any sequence lacking an unambiguous match to a single V gene segment. In an earlier analysis of roughly 500 of the donors, V segments were called functional above 56.7% productive rearrangements and were called segregating when the between-donor standard deviation exceeded 5%. A statistical classification framework was built to diagnose cytomegalovirus status from the catalog of TCR beta chain sequences. V and J gene assignment, in a later analysis, came from comparing TCR nucleotide sequences with IMGT/GENE-DB human TR gene sequences. In a later analysis, CDR3 sequences and most-parsimonious VDJ recombination scenarios were assigned using the TCRdist pipeline. In a later analysis, each TCR beta chain was defined by its CDR3 amino acid sequence together with its V-gene family, and reads without a unique V-gene family were excluded. As a way to deal with suspected cross-contamination and a sequencing artifact, a later analysis dropped 450 to 600 nucleotide sequences that were highly shared and had low generation probability. In a later analysis, a clonal expansion index for each public chain was calculated from normalized within-repertoire ranks of inferred template counts. In a later analysis, generation probabilities were computed with a VDJ recombination model fitted to out-of-frame rearrangements, and the resulting probabilities were checked against IGoR. A later analysis scored TCR-TCR, TCR-HLA and TCR-CMV co-occurrence with hypergeometric tests, applying a repertoire-size bias correction to TCR pairs. To estimate false discovery rates, a later analysis permuted the HLA or CMV assignments 20 times. A later analysis grouped co-occurring TCRs with DBSCAN, adding TCRdist sequence similarity when clustering within HLA-allele-positive subsets. Repertoires with fewer than 30,000 or more than 120,000 public chains were left out of co-occurrence clustering, as were about five repertoires with anomalous nucleotide sharing. The table comes from immuneACCESS by way of TCRdb, which keeps in-frame sequences with V and J called. Part of the clones is missing from these tables; in studies checked, under half for an unresolved V gene and the rest for unknown reasons. The D gene and trimming were derived from the DNA, and the V and J assignments and clone size from that table. The sample includes some 140,000 clones, with over 70% observed a single time. The ten most abundant clones make up more than 0.95% of the sample.

The sample comprised PBMCs. The sequence came from a man younger than 35 in good health and CMV-seronegative.

The CDR3 region reads CASSLGGVRDTEAFF. The DNA is as follows: TGTGCCAGCAGCTTAGGGGGGGTAAGGGACACTGAAGCTTTCTTT. The rearrangement combines TRBV7-9 with TRBJ1-1; TRBD1 is perhaps the D gene, given 5 matching bases. From the cysteine up to the phenylalanine, the CDR3 has a length of 15 residues. Here the CDR3 DNA is all that survives: 45 bases in frame from base 1. CDR1 and CDR2, per the germline V gene (reference sequence), are SEHNR and FQNEAQ. The junction carries 12 bases between V and J, which are trimmed by 1 base and 3 bases respectively.